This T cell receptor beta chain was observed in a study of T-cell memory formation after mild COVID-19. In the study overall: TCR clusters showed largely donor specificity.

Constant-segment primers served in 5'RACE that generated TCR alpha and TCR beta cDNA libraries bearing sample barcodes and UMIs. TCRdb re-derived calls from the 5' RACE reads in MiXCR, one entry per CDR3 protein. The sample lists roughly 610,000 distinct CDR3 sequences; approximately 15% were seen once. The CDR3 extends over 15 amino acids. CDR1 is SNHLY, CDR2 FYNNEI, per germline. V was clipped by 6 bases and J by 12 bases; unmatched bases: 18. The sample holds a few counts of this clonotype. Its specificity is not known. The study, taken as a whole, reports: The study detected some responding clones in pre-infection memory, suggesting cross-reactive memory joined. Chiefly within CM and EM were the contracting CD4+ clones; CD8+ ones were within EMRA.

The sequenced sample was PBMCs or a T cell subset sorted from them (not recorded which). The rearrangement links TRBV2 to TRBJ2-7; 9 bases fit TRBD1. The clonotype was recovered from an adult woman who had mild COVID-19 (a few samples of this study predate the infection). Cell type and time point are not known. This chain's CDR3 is CASRPSTGGLFSAYF. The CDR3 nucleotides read TGTGCCAGCAGACCCTCCACAGGGGGCCTTTTCTCGGCGTACTTC.